Listed below are T cell receptor beta chains from one sample, sequenced in a study of shared clonotypes between healthy human individuals. Produced via immunoSEQ multiplex PCR; TCRdb's table is partial and in-frame only. The sample carries some 2 million clones, approximately 94% recorded once. Sequenced material: naive CD8+ T cells sorted from blood. All receptors derive from a man younger than 35 in good health. CDR3s leave out the opening cysteine and the closing phenylalanine or tryptophan. The order of the fields is CDR3 length, V gene, J gene, CDR3 protein.

len: 13; v_gene: TRBV10-3; j_gene: TRBJ2-1; CDR3aa: AISGASGNYNEQF
len: 13; v_gene: TRBV13; j_gene: TRBJ2-7; CDR3aa: ASSRSGQGVYEQY
len: 12; v_gene: TRBV14; j_gene: TRBJ1-3; CDR3aa: ASSQAGLGNTIY
len: 12; v_gene: TRBV9; j_gene: TRBJ2-3; CDR3aa: ASSVGQGTDTQY
len: 13; v_gene: TRBV4-3; j_gene: TRBJ1-2; CDR3aa: ASSRLGTGNGGYT
len: 14; v_gene: TRBV5-1; j_gene: TRBJ2-3; CDR3aa: ASSLRGRASTDTQY
len: 11; v_gene: TRBV28; j_gene: TRBJ2-4; CDR3aa: ASSLRDRDIQY
len: 13; v_gene: TRBV4-2; j_gene: TRBJ2-3; CDR3aa: ASSQDLTGADTQY
len: 13; v_gene: TRBV4-3; j_gene: TRBJ2-7; CDR3aa: ASSQGGGTGYEQY
len: 11; v_gene: TRBV25-1; j_gene: TRBJ2-5; CDR3aa: ASTYGGPETQY
len: 14; v_gene: TRBV7-9; j_gene: TRBJ2-1; CDR3aa: ASSLVPLEGDDEQF
len: 11; v_gene: TRBV30; j_gene: TRBJ2-3; CDR3aa: AWSVGGTDTQY
len: 12; v_gene: TRBV4-1; j_gene: TRBJ2-3; CDR3aa: ASSQGGAVDTQY
len: 12; v_gene: TRBV6-1; j_gene: TRBJ2-7; CDR3aa: ASRDGTGAYEQY
len: 16; v_gene: TRBV28; j_gene: TRBJ2-1; CDR3aa: ASNTGPGLAVIYNEQF
len: 12; v_gene: TRBV5-1; j_gene: TRBJ1-1; CDR3aa: ASSGQGGNTEAF
len: 8; v_gene: TRBV30; j_gene: TRBJ2-2; CDR3aa: AWDGGELF
len: 11; v_gene: TRBV6-6; j_gene: TRBJ1-5; CDR3aa: ASSSGTNQPQH
len: 14; v_gene: TRBV4-1; j_gene: TRBJ2-5; CDR3aa: ASSQDPTGGGETQY
len: 12; v_gene: TRBV7-9; j_gene: TRBJ1-6; CDR3aa: ASSSNNYNSPLH
len: 11; v_gene: TRBV27; j_gene: TRBJ1-2; CDR3aa: ASSLGVNYGYT
len: 12; v_gene: TRBV2; j_gene: TRBJ2-3; CDR3aa: ASSEAASTDTQY
len: 13; v_gene: TRBV6-5; j_gene: TRBJ2-7; CDR3aa: ASSLGGVLTYEQY
len: 14; v_gene: TRBV4-2; j_gene: TRBJ2-7; CDR3aa: ASSQAWAGENNEQY
len: 11; v_gene: TRBV2; j_gene: TRBJ2-7; CDR3aa: ASSERGRYEQY
len: 16; v_gene: TRBV12-1; j_gene: TRBJ2-5; CDR3aa: ASSLGRPSHLPQETQY
len: 12; v_gene: TRBV28; j_gene: TRBJ2-2; CDR3aa: ASSSSGGTGELF
len: 9; v_gene: TRBV7-2; j_gene: TRBJ2-7; CDR3aa: ASSPGGDQY
len: 12; v_gene: TRBV6-6; j_gene: TRBJ1-2; CDR3aa: ASSYSAGNYGYT
len: 10; v_gene: TRBV5-6; j_gene: TRBJ2-7; CDR3aa: ASSLVSYEQY
len: 14; v_gene: TRBV11-2; j_gene: TRBJ2-3; CDR3aa: ASSFSPPGETDTQY
len: 13; v_gene: TRBV28; j_gene: TRBJ1-2; CDR3aa: ASRVFTGQVYGYT
len: 13; v_gene: TRBV25-1; j_gene: TRBJ1-6; CDR3aa: ASSEYRVTGSPLH
len: 11; v_gene: TRBV29-1; j_gene: TRBJ2-7; CDR3aa: SVEEGGSYEQY
len: 14; v_gene: TRBV9; j_gene: TRBJ2-5; CDR3aa: ASSVEGSGGRETQY